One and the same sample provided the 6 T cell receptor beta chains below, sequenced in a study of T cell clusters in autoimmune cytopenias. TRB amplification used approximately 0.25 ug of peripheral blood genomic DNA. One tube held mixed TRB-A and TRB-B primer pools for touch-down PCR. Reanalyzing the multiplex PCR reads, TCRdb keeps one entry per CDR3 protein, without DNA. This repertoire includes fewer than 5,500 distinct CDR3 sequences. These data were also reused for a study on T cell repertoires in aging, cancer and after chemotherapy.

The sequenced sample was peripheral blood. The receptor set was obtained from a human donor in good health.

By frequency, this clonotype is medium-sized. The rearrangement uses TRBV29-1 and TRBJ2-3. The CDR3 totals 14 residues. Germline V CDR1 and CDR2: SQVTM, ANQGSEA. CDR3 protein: CSVEVGLAGDTQYF.

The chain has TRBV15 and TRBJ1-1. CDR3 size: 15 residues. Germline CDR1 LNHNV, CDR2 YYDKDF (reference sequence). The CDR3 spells CATSRGFRSDPEAFF.

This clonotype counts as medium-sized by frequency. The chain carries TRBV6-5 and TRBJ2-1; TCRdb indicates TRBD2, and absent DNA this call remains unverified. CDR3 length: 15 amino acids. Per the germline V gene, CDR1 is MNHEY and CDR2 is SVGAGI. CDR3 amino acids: CASTTFVGGGDEQFF.

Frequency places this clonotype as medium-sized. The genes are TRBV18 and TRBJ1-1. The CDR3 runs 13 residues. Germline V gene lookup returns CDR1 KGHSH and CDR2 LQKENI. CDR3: CASSPLADTEAFF.

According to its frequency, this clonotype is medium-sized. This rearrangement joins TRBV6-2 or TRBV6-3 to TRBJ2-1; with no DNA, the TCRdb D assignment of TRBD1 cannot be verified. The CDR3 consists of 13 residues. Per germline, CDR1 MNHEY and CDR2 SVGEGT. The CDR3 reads CASSWGGGNEQFF.

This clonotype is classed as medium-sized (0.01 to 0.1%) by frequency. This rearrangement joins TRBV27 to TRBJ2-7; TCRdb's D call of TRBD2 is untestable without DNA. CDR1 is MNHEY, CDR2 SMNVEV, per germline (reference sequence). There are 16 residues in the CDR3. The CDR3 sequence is CASRIMSSGSSYEQYF.